The TCR beta chain under discussion was sequenced for a study of shared clonotypes between healthy human individuals. Study summary: Sampling drew on donors who were a couple of women and three men aged 18 to 49.

The protocol was immunoSEQ multiplex PCR, while the TCRdb copy is restricted to in-frame clones and leaves out a portion. The sample has 950,000 to 1,300,000 clones, about three quarters seen once; the top ten hold 1.4% to 1.5%. Study outcomes and limitations: In general, naive subsets displayed greater estimated richness than memory subsets did.

Nashville, Tennessee was home to all donors, each a Caucasian adult. Splitting of CD4+ cells produced CD45RA+ naive and CD45RA-negative memory subsets. About this clone: The antigen is not known.

The TCR was taken from a man younger than 30 in good health. The specimen sequenced was memory CD4+ T cells sorted from blood. Described subset: CD45RA-negative fraction.

CDR3 in amino acids: CAISEGTDNSPLHF. The CDR3, as DNA: TGTGCCATCAGTGAGGGGACAGATAATTCACCCCTCCACTTT. This chain connects TRBV10-3 to TRBJ1-6, with TRBD1 identical over 7 bases. This CDR3 comprises 14 residues. CDR1 is ENHRY and CDR2 is SYGVKD in the germline V gene. The V and J ends lost 2 bases and 5 bases, in that order; junction bases with no gene match: 0.